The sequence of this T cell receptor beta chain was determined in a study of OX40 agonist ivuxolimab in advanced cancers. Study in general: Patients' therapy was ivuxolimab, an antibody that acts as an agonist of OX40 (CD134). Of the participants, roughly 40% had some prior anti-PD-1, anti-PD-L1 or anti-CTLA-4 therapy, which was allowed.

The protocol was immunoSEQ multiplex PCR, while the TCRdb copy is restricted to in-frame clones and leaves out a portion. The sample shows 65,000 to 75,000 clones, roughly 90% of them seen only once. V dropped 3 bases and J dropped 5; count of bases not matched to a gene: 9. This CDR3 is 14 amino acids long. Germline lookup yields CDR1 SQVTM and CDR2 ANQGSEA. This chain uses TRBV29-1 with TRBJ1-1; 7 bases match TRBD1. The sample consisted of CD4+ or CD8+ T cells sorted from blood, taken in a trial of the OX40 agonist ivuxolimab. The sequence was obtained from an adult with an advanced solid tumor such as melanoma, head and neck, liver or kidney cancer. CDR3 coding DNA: TGCAGCGTTGAGATGACAGGGCCCGGGACTGAAGCTTTCTTT. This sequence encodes CSVEMTGPGTEAFF.